This T cell receptor (beta chain) derives from a study of T cells in Graves' hyperthyroidism and ophthalmopathy. Graves' hyperthyroidism qualified as stable when ophthalmopathy did not progress within 18 months. The V gene's germline CDR1 is SGHTA and CDR2 FQGNSA. V shed 5 bases and J 7 bases; nucleotides not matched to a gene: 8. The CDR3 loop spans 14 amino acids. There are many counts of this clonotype. RNA transcripts were the template for amplifying TCR beta CDR3 regions. Carried out on the TCR CDR3, a first-round RT-PCR used the HTBI primer set. TCRdb called the multiplex PCR reads again in MiXCR, with one record for every CDR3 protein. The sample has about 400,000 distinct CDR3 sequences, more than 13% seen once; the top ten hold approximately 29%.

This receptor was identified in a woman aged 25 to 45 with Graves' hyperthyroidism. The sequencing sample was made of blood. The V gene is TRBV7-2, the J gene TRBJ2-1; 7 nucleotides line up with TRBD1. The CDR3 DNA follows: TGTGCCAGCAGCATCCGGGGACAGCAGAATGAGCAGTTCTTC. Translated, it gives CASSIRGQQNEQFF.